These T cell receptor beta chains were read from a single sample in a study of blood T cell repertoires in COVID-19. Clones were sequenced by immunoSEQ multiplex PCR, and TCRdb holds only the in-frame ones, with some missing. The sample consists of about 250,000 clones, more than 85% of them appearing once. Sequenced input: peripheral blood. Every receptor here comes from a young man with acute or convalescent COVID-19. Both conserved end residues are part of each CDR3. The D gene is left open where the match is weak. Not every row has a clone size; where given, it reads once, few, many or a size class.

TGTGCCAGCAGCCCCAAAGCCGGGTACGAGCAGTACTTC | CASSPKAGYEQYF | TRBV7-9 | NA | NA | TRBJ2-7
TGTGCCAGCAGCCCCGGACTGGGCTACAATGAGCAGTTCTTC | CASSPGLGYNEQFF | TRBV7-3 | NA | NA | TRBJ2-1
TGTGCCAGCAGTTACCCGTTCCAGGGGGCGGGTGGCTACACCTTC | CASSYPFQGAGGYTF | TRBV6-6 | TRBD1 | NA | TRBJ1-2
TGTGCCAGCAGTGTCAAGCGGAACTACGAGCAGTACTTC | CASSVKRNYEQYF | TRBV2 | NA | NA | TRBJ2-7
TGTGCCAGTAGTACCAACAGGGGGCGCGTCTATGGCTACACCTTC | CASSTNRGRVYGYTF | TRBV19 | TRBD1 | NA | TRBJ1-2
TGTGCCAGCAGCATACAGGGAAGGGAGACCCAGTACTTC | CASSIQGRETQYF | TRBV7-9 | NA | NA | TRBJ2-5
TGTGCCAGCAGAACGGGACAGGGCTCCTACAATGAGCAGTTCTTC | CASRTGQGSYNEQFF | TRBV28 | TRBD1 | NA | TRBJ2-1
TGCGCCAGCAGCCAAGGCGGTCGTTGGGACAGGGCAAGCACAGATACGCAGTATTTT | CASSQGGRWDRASTDTQYF | TRBV4-1 | TRBD1 | NA | TRBJ2-3
TGTGCCAGCGCACTTGAGGGGGCGGCTGGAAACACCATATATTTT | CASALEGAAGNTIYF | TRBV28 | TRBD1 | NA | TRBJ1-3
TGTGCCAGTAGTCAGCTAGCGGGAGGGTCCAAGCAGTTCTTC | CASSQLAGGSKQFF | TRBV19 | TRBD2 | NA | TRBJ2-1
TGTGCCAGCAGTTCGAGTATTGGACAGGGGGTTTACGGCTACACCTTC | CASSSSIGQGVYGYTF | TRBV28 | TRBD1 | NA | TRBJ1-2
TGTGCCAGCAGTCTATCTCCAGGGCGGAACACTGAAGCTTTCTTT | CASSLSPGRNTEAFF | TRBV28 | NA | NA | TRBJ1-1
TGTGCCAGCAGCCAAGGAATGGCGGGAGGGTACAATGAGCAGTTCTTC | CASSQGMAGGYNEQFF | TRBV3-1/TRBV3-2 | TRBD2 | NA | TRBJ2-1
TGTGCCAGCTCAACGGACAGGGGCAATCAGCCCCAGCATTTT | CASSTDRGNQPQHF | TRBV18 | TRBD1 | NA | TRBJ1-5
TGTGCCAGTAGTCCCAGACAGGGGGAAAACACTGAAGCTTTCTTT | CASSPRQGENTEAFF | TRBV19 | TRBD1 | NA | TRBJ1-1
TGTGCCAGCAGAGGACAGGGTAAAACCGGGGAGCTGTTTTTT | CASRGQGKTGELFF | TRBV6-5 | TRBD1 | NA | TRBJ2-2
TGTGCCAGCAGCATAGGGACAGATAATTCACCCCTCCACTTT | CASSIGTDNSPLHF | TRBV7-2 | TRBD1 | NA | TRBJ1-6
TGTGCCAGCTCCGCGGGACAGGTTCGTTTCGGTCAGCCCCAGCATTTT | CASSAGQVRFGQPQHF | TRBV18 | TRBD1 | NA | TRBJ1-5
TGTGCCAGCAGCCCCTGGGGGGACAGGGCTGAAAAACTGTTTTTT | CASSPWGDRAEKLFF | TRBV7-9 | TRBD1 | NA | TRBJ1-4
TGTGCCAGTACTCGGGGTATCGACTATAATTCACCCCTCCACTTT | CASTRGIDYNSPLHF | TRBV19 | NA | NA | TRBJ1-6
TGTGCCAGCAGCACTCAAGCGGGGGGTCTCTACAATGAGCAGTTCTTC | CASSTQAGGLYNEQFF | TRBV11-1 | TRBD2 | NA | TRBJ2-1
TGCGCCAGCAGCGGGGGACAGGGGGCCTACGAGCAGTACTTC | CASSGGQGAYEQYF | TRBV5-1 | TRBD1 | NA | TRBJ2-7
TGCGCCAGCAGCCCCGGGACAGGGAGCACTGAAGCTTTCTTT | CASSPGTGSTEAFF | TRBV5-1 | TRBD1 | NA | TRBJ1-1
TGTGCCAGCAGTGAAGGTCCTCTGGGGAGTCAGCCCCAGCATTTT | CASSEGPLGSQPQHF | TRBV6-1 | NA | once | TRBJ1-5
TGTGCCAGCAGTGGAGCGGGGAAGGAGACCCAGTACTTC | CASSGAGKETQYF | TRBV25-1 | TRBD2 | few | TRBJ2-5
TGTGCCAGCAAGCCACTGAATCAGCCCCAGCATTTT | CASKPLNQPQHF | TRBV2 | NA | NA | TRBJ1-5
TGCGCCAGCGCTTATCAGGGGGCTAGGGGGTTCGGCGAGCAGTACTTC | CASAYQGARGFGEQYF | TRBV5-1 | TRBD1 | NA | TRBJ2-7
TGTGCCAGCAGCTTTAGACTAGCGGGTTCTTTTACAGATACGCAGTATTTT | CASSFRLAGSFTDTQYF | TRBV13 | TRBD2 | NA | TRBJ2-3
TGTGCCAGCAGCCCGCGGGGGAACCCCTACAATGAGCAGTTCTTC | CASSPRGNPYNEQFF | TRBV7-3 | TRBD2 | once | TRBJ2-1
TGTGCCAGCACGCCCTACAGGGGGAATACCGGGGAGCTGTTTTTT | CASTPYRGNTGELFF | TRBV6-5 | TRBD1 | NA | TRBJ2-2
TGTGCCAGCAGTTCCAGGGGGAGCTCCTACGAGCAGTACTTC | CASSSRGSSYEQYF | TRBV6-5 | TRBD1 | NA | TRBJ2-7
TGTGCCATCGGTGGGGACAGCTATGGCTACACCTTC | CAIGGDSYGYTF | TRBV10-3 | TRBD1 | NA | TRBJ1-2
TGTGCCAGCGGGAGGGGCTACCCCACAGATACGCAGTATTTT | CASGRGYPTDTQYF | TRBV6-5 | TRBD2 | NA | TRBJ2-3
TGTGCCAGCAGTGATAAGCGGGGGGCTGTGTCAGATACGCAGTATTTT | CASSDKRGAVSDTQYF | TRBV25-1 | TRBD2 | NA | TRBJ2-3
TGTGCCAGTAGTACCGGCAGGGAATACACCGGGGAGCTGTTTTTT | CASSTGREYTGELFF | TRBV19 | NA | NA | TRBJ2-2
TGTGCCAGCTCACCACAGGGGACTCGGGGAGACACTGAAGCTTTCTTT | CASSPQGTRGDTEAFF | TRBV18 | NA | NA | TRBJ1-1
TGTGCCAGCAGCTTGGTCATGGCAGGGAATAGTGTACTGTTTTTT | CASSLVMAGNSVLFF | TRBV7-6 | NA | once | TRBJ1-4
TGCGCCAGCAGCTTGGACTGGCGGAGAAGCGGGGAGCTGTTTTTT | CASSLDWRRSGELFF | TRBV5-1 | NA | NA | TRBJ2-2
TGCGCCAGCAGCTTGGCCGCGGCGAGCCAAGAGACCCAGTACTTC | CASSLAAASQETQYF | TRBV5-1 | NA | NA | TRBJ2-5
TGTGCCAGTAGCTTGGCCTCCCTTCGGGAGCTGTTTTTT | CASSLASLRELFF | TRBV19 | NA | NA | TRBJ2-2
TGTGCCAGCAGCTTCGCAACAGAGTTTGAGCAGTACTTC | CASSFATEFEQYF | TRBV11-2 | NA | few | TRBJ2-7